Listed below are T cell receptor beta chains from one sample, sequenced in a study of blood T cell repertoires in COVID-19. Clones were read by immunoSEQ multiplex PCR, and TCRdb kept only the in-frame ones, dropping some. The table lists about 170,000 clones, under 95% of them singletons. The source material was peripheral blood. The receptor set was obtained from a young man with COVID-19, enrolled during active disease. Each CDR3 is given with its conserved first and last residue. The D gene is left open where the match is weak. Size tells how often a clone was seen (once, few, many) or the class of an expanded clone, and some rows leave it out.

V gene	J gene	clone size	D gene	CDR3 protein	CDR3 DNA
TRBV19	TRBJ1-1	-	TRBD1	CASTTGTGGSEAFF	TGTGCCAGCACCACCGGGACAGGGGGATCTGAAGCTTTCTTT
TRBV28	TRBJ2-7	-	-	CASTPGQAEQYF	TGTGCCAGCACCCCCGGCCAGGCCGAGCAGTACTTC
TRBV5-1	TRBJ1-1	-	-	CASSLAGGYAEAFF	TGCGCCAGCAGCTTGGCCGGGGGTTACGCTGAAGCTTTCTTT
TRBV28	TRBJ2-7	once	TRBD2	CASWGGHSSYEQYF	TGTGCCAGCTGGGGAGGGCACAGCTCCTACGAGCAGTACTTC
TRBV29-1	TRBJ2-4	-	TRBD1	CSVGQGMGNIQYF	TGCAGCGTTGGACAGGGTATGGGGAACATTCAGTACTTC
TRBV19	TRBJ2-1	-	TRBD2	CASSIKSGSSYNEQFF	TGTGCCAGTAGTATCAAAAGCGGGAGCTCCTACAATGAGCAGTTCTTC
TRBV4-1	TRBJ1-2	-	-	CASSQEAGGGGYGYTF	TGCGCCAGCAGCCAAGAGGCGGGGGGCGGTGGCTATGGCTACACCTTC
TRBV28	TRBJ1-5	-	-	CASRSLDRSQPQHF	TGTGCCAGCAGATCCTTGGACAGAAGTCAGCCCCAGCATTTT
TRBV6-5	TRBJ2-7	-	TRBD1	CATRDRGRKQYF	TGTGCCACCCGGGACAGGGGGCGCAAGCAGTACTTC
TRBV3-1/TRBV3-2	TRBJ2-3	few	-	CASSSPGDTQYF	TGTGCCAGCAGCTCCCCCGGGGATACGCAGTATTTT
TRBV27	TRBJ2-7	-	-	CASSLNRATYEQYF	TGTGCCAGCAGTTTGAACAGGGCGACCTACGAGCAGTACTTC
TRBV3-1/TRBV3-2	TRBJ2-5	-	TRBD2	CASSQRGAGGSETQYF	TGTGCCAGCAGCCAGCGGGGCGCGGGAGGGTCAGAGACCCAGTACTTC
TRBV18	TRBJ1-5	-	-	CASSLQGWAQPQHF	TGTGCCAGCTCACTCCAGGGATGGGCTCAGCCCCAGCATTTT
TRBV4-1	TRBJ1-1	-	TRBD1	CASSLGDRVTEAFF	TGCGCCAGCAGCCTAGGGGACAGGGTGACTGAAGCTTTCTTT
TRBV28	TRBJ1-2	-	TRBD1	CASSLIGQGYGYTF	TGTGCCAGCAGTTTGATAGGACAGGGCTATGGCTACACCTTC
TRBV2	TRBJ1-6	-	-	CASSEERLATPLHF	TGTGCCAGCAGCGAGGAGAGACTGGCGACACCCCTCCACTTT
TRBV5-1	TRBJ2-1	-	TRBD2	CASSVGTSGTHEQFF	TGCGCCAGCAGCGTCGGGACTAGCGGGACCCATGAGCAGTTCTTC
TRBV30	TRBJ1-2	few	-	CAWRDDKHGYTF	TGTGCCTGGAGAGACGACAAACACGGCTACACCTTC
TRBV9	TRBJ2-5	-	TRBD2	CASSLGVAGGEETQYF	TGTGCCAGCAGCCTCGGGGTAGCGGGAGGGGAAGAGACCCAGTACTTC
TRBV7-2	TRBJ2-7	-	TRBD2	CASSLEAGGGGEQYF	TGTGCCAGCAGCTTAGAAGCGGGAGGTGGGGGGGAGCAGTACTTC
TRBV27	TRBJ1-5	-	-	CASSLVATRSQPQHF	TGTGCCAGCAGCCTTGTGGCTACAAGGAGTCAGCCCCAGCATTTT
TRBV6-5	TRBJ2-7	-	TRBD2	CASKGLAGSYEQYF	TGTGCCAGCAAGGGGCTAGCGGGAAGCTACGAGCAGTACTTC
TRBV2	TRBJ2-7	-	-	CASSVSLRAQYF	TGTGCCAGCAGTGTCTCCCTACGAGCGCAGTACTTC
TRBV29-1	TRBJ1-2	-	TRBD1	CSVAGTGEYGYTF	TGCAGCGTCGCCGGGACAGGGGAATATGGCTACACCTTC
TRBV4-1	TRBJ2-1	-	TRBD2	CASSQAGGSYHEQFF	TGCGCCAGCAGCCAAGCGGGGGGGAGTTACCATGAGCAGTTCTTC
TRBV28	TRBJ1-1	-	-	CASTVNLNTEAFF	TGTGCCAGCACAGTGAATTTGAACACTGAAGCTTTCTTT
TRBV10-2	TRBJ1-1	-	-	CASSESPRERDTEAFF	TGCGCCAGCAGTGAGTCCCCACGGGAGAGGGACACTGAAGCTTTCTTT
TRBV5-5	TRBJ2-3	-	TRBD2	CASSLELAGSTDTQYF	TGTGCCAGCAGCTTGGAACTAGCGGGAAGCACAGATACGCAGTATTTT
TRBV18	TRBJ2-7	-	-	CASSPPTGLASGEQYF	TGTGCCAGCTCACCACCGACGGGACTGGCTTCGGGCGAGCAGTACTTC
TRBV7-2	TRBJ1-6	-	-	CASSLATTVRNSPLHF	TGTGCCAGCAGCTTAGCAACGACTGTGAGGAATTCACCCCTCCACTTT
TRBV13	TRBJ2-3	-	TRBD1	CASSPGQGRADTQYF	TGTGCCAGCAGCCCAGGACAGGGGAGGGCAGATACGCAGTATTTT
TRBV14	TRBJ1-6	-	-	CASSHTPLSYNSPLHF	TGTGCCAGCAGCCACACACCTCTCTCCTATAATTCACCCCTCCACTTT
TRBV27	TRBJ1-5	medium-sized	TRBD1	CASSSRTGLQPQHF	TGTGCCAGCAGTTCCAGGACAGGGCTTCAGCCCCAGCATTTT
TRBV15	TRBJ2-7	-	TRBD2	CATSRGTSGSMGEQYF	TGTGCCACCAGCAGGGGGACTAGCGGGAGCATGGGGGAGCAGTACTTC
TRBV6-6	TRBJ2-7	-	TRBD2	CASSSSGSNYEQYF	TGTGCCAGCAGTAGTAGCGGGAGTAACTACGAGCAGTACTTC
TRBV9	TRBJ1-3	-	-	CASSATVLSGNTIYF	TGTGCCAGCAGCGCGACAGTATTATCTGGAAACACCATATATTTT
TRBV11-3	TRBJ2-2	-	-	CASSFLGEDTGELFF	TGTGCCAGCAGCTTTCTGGGAGAGGACACCGGGGAGCTGTTTTTT
TRBV10-3	TRBJ2-7	-	TRBD1	CAISEQGDEQYF	TGTGCCATCAGTGAACAGGGGGACGAGCAGTACTTC
TRBV6-2/TRBV6-3	TRBJ2-1	few	TRBD2	CASRPLSGRVDNEQFF	TGTGCCAGCAGGCCTCTTAGCGGGAGGGTAGACAATGAGCAGTTCTTC
TRBV18	TRBJ2-3	-	TRBD1	CASSRQGMVSDTQYF	TGTGCCAGCTCGAGACAGGGAATGGTTTCAGATACGCAGTATTTT
TRBV28	TRBJ2-1	-	TRBD1	CASSLYRGAEQFF	TGTGCCAGCAGTTTATACAGGGGAGCTGAGCAGTTCTTC
TRBV7-9	TRBJ2-1	-	TRBD2	CASSLAQTSGSYNEQFF	TGTGCCAGCAGCTTAGCGCAGACTAGCGGGAGTTACAATGAGCAGTTCTTC